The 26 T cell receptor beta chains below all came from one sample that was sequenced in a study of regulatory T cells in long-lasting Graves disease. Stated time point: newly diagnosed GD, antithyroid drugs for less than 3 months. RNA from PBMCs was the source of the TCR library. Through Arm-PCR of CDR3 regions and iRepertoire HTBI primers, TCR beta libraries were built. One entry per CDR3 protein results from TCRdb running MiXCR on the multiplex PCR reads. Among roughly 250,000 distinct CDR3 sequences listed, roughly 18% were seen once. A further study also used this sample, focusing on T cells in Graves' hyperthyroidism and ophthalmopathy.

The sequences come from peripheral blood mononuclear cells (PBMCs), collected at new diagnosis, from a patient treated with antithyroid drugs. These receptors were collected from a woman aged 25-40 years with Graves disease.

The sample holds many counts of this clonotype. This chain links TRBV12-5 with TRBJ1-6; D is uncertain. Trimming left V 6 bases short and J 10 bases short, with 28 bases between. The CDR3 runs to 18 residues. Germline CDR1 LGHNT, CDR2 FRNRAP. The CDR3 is CASGNLLSSEGSNSPLHF. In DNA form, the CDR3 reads TGTGCTAGTGGCAACCTGTTGAGTTCGGAGGGAAGTAACTCACCCCTCCACTTT.

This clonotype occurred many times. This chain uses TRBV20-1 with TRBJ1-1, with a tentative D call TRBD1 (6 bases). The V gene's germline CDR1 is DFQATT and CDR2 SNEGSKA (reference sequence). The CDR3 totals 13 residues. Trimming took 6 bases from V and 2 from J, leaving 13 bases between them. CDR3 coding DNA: TGCAGTGCCCGGACAGCCCGAAACACTGAAGCTTTCTTT. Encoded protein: CSARTARNTEAFF.

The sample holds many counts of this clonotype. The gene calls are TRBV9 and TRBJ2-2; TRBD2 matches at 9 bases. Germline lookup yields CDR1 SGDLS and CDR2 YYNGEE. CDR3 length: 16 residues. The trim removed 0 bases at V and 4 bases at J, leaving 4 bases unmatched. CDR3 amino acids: CASSVEAGGPTGELFF. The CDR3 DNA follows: TGTGCCAGCAGCGTAGAAGCGGGGGGTCCCACCGGGGAGCTGTTTTTT. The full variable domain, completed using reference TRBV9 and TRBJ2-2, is DSGVTQTPKHLITATGQRVTLRCSPRSGDLSVYWYQQSLDQGLQFLIQYYNGEERAKGNILERFSAQQFPDLHSELNLSSLELGDSALYFCASSVEAGGPTGELFFGEGSRLTVL.

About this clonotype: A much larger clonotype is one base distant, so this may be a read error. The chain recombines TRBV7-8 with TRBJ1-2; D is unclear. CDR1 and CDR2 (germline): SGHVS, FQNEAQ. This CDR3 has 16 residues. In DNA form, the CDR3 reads TGTGCCAGCAGCCGAAGTCTAGCAGGAGCTAACCATGGCTACACCTTC. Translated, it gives CASSRSLAGANHGYTF.

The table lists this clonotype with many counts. The CDR3 DNA sequence: TGTGCCAGCAGCGGGCAGGGGGCAACGGATACGCAGTATTTT. The encoded protein is CASSGQGATDTQYF. The rearrangement links TRBV11-2 to TRBJ2-3; 8 bases line up with TRBD1. With V trimmed by 5 bases and J by 6 bases, 7 bases remained unmatched. This CDR3 comprises 14 residues. The germline gives CDR1 SGHAT, CDR2 FQNNGV.

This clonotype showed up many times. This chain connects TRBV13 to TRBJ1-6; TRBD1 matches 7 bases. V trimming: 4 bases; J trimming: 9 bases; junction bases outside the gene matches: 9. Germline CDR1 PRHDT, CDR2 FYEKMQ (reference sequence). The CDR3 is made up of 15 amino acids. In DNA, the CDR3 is TGTGCCAGCAGCTCACGAAGGGGGCAAAGTTCACCCCTCCACTTT. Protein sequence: CASSSRRGQSSPLHF.

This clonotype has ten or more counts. The CDR3 coding sequence is TGTGCCAGCAGCTCGCCGGGAAGATACGAGCAGTACTTC. Residues: CASSSPGRYEQYF. The rearrangement uses TRBV7-2 and TRBJ2-7, with D maybe TRBD2 (5 bases). Germline V CDR1 and CDR2: SGHTA, FQGNSA. The length of the CDR3 is 13 residues. V was shortened by 4 bases and J by 4 bases, with 11 bases between the two germline ends. Using reference TRBV7-2 and TRBJ2-7 for the parts outside the CDR3, the full variable domain is GAGVSQSPSNKVTEKGKDVELRCDPISGHTALYWYRQSLGQGLEFLIYFQGNSAPDKSGLPSDRFSAERTGGSVSTLTIQRTQQEDSAVYLCASSSPGRYEQYFGPGTRLTVT.

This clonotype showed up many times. CDR3: CASRTESTDTQYF. CDR3 sequence (DNA): TGTGCCTCCCGAACAGAGAGCACAGATACGCAGTATTTT. The chain is built from TRBV9 and TRBJ2-3, with D uncertain. Per the germline V gene, CDR1 is SGDLS and CDR2 is YYNGEE. The V end lost 10 bases, the J end lost 0 bases, and 12 bases lay between the germline ends. The CDR3 runs 13 residues.

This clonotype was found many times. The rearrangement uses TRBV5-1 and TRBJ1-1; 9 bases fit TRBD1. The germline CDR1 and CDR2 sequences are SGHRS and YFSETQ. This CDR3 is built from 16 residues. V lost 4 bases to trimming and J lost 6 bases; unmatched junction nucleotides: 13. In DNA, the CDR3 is TGCGCCAGCAGCCGGACGGACACAGGGGGCAGAGCTGAAGCTTTCTTT. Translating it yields CASSRTDTGGRAEAFF.

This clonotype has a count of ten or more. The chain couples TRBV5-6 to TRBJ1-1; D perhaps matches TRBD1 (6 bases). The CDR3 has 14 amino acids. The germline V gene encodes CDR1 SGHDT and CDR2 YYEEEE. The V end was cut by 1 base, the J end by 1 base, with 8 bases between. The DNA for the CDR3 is TGTGCCAGCAGCTTGAGGGGGAGGAACACTGAAGCTTTCTTT. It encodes CASSLRGRNTEAFF. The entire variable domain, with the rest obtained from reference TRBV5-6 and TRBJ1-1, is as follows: DAGVTQSPTHLIKTRGQQVTLRCSPKSGHDTVSWYQQALGQGPQFIFQYYEEEERQRGNFPDRFSGHQFPNYSSELNVNALLLGDSALYLCASSLRGRNTEAFFGQGTRLTVV.

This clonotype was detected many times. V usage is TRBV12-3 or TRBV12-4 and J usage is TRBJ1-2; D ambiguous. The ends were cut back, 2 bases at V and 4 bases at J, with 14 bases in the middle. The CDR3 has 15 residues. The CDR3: CASSLTGPLFYGYTF. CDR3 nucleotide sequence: TGTGCCAGCAGTTTAACTGGCCCTTTGTTCTATGGCTACACCTTC.

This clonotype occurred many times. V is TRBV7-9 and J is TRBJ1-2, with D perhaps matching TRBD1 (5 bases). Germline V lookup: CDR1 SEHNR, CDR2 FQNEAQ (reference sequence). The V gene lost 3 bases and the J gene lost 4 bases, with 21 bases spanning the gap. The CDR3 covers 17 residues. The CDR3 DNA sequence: TGTGCCAGCAGCTTGCTCGTAGCTGGGACGGATTTCTATGGCTACACCTTC. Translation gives CASSLLVAGTDFYGYTF.

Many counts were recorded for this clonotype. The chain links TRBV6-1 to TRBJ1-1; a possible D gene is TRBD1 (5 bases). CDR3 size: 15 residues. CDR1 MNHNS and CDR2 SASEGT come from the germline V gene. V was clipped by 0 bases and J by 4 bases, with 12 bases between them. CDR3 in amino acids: CASSEAYGGLTEAFF. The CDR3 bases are TGTGCCAGCAGTGAAGCCTACGGGGGACTCACTGAAGCTTTCTTT.

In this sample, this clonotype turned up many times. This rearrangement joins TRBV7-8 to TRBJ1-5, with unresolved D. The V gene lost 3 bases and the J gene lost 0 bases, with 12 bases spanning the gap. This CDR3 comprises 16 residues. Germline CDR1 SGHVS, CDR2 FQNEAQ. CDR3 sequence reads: CASSLFGTYSNQPQHF. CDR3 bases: TGTGCCAGCAGCTTGTTTGGCACGTATAGCAATCAGCCCCAGCATTTT.

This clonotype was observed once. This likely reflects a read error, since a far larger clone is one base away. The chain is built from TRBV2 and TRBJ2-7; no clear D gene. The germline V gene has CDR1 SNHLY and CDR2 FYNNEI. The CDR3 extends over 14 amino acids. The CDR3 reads CSSSPRSREYEQYF. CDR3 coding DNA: TGTTCCAGCAGTCCTCGATCCCGAGAGTACGAGCAGTACTTC. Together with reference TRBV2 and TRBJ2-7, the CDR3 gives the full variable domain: EPEVTQTPSHQVTQMGQEVILRCVPISNHLYFYWYRQILGQKVEFLVSFYNNEISEKSEIFDDQFSVERPDGSNFTLKIRSTKLEDSAMYFCSSSPRSREYEQYFGPGTRLTVT.

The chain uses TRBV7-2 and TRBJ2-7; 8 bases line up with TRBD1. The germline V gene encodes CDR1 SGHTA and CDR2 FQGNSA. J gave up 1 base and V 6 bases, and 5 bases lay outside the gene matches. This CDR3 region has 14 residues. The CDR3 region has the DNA TGTGCCAGCAGTCACGGACAGGGATCCTACGAGCAGTACTTC. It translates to CASSHGQGSYEQYF.

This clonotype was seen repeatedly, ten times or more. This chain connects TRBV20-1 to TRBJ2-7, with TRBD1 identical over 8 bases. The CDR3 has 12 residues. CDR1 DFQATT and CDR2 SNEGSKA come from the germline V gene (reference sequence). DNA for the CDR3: TGCAGACACAAGACAGGGGCACACGAGCAGTACTTC. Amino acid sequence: CRHKTGAHEQYF.

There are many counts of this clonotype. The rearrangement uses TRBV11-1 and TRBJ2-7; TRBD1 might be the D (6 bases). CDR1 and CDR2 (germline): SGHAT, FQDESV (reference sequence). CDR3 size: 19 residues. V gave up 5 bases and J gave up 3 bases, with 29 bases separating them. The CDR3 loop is CASSPSYGGQRFYNYEQYF. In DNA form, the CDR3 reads TGTGCCAGCAGCCCCTCATACGGCGGACAGCGGTTTTACAACTACGAGCAGTACTTC.

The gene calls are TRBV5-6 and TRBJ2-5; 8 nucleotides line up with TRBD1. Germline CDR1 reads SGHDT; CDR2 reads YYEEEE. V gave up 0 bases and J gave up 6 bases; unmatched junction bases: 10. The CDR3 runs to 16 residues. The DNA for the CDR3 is TGTGCCAGCAGCTTGGGAGCCGGGACAGGTGGGCAGACCCAGTACTTC. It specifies CASSLGAGTGGQTQYF.

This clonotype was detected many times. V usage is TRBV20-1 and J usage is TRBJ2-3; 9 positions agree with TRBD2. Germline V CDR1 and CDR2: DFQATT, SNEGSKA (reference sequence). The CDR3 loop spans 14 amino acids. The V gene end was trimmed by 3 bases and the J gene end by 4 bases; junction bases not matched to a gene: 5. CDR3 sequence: CSASMRGGSDTQYF. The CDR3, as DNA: TGCAGTGCTAGCATGCGGGGGGGATCAGATACGCAGTATTTT.

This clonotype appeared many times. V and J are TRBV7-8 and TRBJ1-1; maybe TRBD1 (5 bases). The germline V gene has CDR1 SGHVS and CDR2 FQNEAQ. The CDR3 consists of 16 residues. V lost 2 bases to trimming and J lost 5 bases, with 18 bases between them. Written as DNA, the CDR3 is TGTGCCAGCAGCTTATCCGTATTGGGCAGGGCAACTGAAGCTTTCTTT. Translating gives CASSLSVLGRATEAFF. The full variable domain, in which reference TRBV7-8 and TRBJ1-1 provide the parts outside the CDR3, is GAGVSQSPRYKVAKRGQDVALRCDPISGHVSLFWYQQALGQGPEFLTYFQNEAQLDKSGLPSDRFFAERPEGSVSTLKIQRTQQEDSAVYLCASSLSVLGRATEAFFGQGTRLTVV.

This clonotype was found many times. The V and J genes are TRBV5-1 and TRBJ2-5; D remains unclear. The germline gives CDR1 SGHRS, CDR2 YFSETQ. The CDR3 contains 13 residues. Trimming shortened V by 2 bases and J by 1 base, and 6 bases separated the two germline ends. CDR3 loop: CASSLGSQETQYF. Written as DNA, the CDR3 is TGCGCCAGCAGCTTAGGCAGCCAAGAGACCCAGTACTTC.

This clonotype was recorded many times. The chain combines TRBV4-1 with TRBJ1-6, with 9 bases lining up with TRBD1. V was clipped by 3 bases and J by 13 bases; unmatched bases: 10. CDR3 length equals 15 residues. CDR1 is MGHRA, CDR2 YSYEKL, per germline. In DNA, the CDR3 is TGCGCCAGCAGCCAGCCGGGACAGGGAAATCCTCCCCTCCACTTT. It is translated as CASSQPGQGNPPLHF.

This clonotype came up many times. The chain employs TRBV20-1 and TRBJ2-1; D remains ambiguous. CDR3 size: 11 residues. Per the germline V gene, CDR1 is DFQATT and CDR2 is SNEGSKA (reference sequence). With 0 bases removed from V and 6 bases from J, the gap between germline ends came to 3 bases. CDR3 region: CSARDTNEQFF. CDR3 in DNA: TGCAGTGCTAGAGATACCAATGAGCAGTTCTTC.

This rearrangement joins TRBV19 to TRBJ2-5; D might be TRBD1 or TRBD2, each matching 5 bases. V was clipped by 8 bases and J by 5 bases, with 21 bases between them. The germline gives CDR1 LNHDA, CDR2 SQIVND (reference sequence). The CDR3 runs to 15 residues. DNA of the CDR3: TGTGCCAGTCGACGGGAAAGGGGTAGAGGGGAGACCCAGTACTTC. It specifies CASRRERGRGETQYF.

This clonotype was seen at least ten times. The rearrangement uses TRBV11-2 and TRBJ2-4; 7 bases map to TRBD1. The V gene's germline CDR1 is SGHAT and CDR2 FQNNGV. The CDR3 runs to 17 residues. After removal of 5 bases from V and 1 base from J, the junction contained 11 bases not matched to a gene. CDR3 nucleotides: TGTGCCAGCAGCCAGCCGACAGGGACCTCGGCCAAAAACATTCAGTACTTC. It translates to CASSQPTGTSAKNIQYF.